A selection of T cell receptor beta chains follows, all from one sample in a study of identical twins. MiXCR was run by TCRdb on the 5' RACE reads, yielding one entry per CDR3 protein. This sample yields 350,000 or so distinct CDR3 sequences, of which 9% to 15% are seen a single time; 6% to 9% belongs to the top ten. The same sample was also studied in work on yellow fever vaccine responses in identical twins.

Material: CD8+ T cells sorted from blood. The receptor set was obtained from a woman aged 18-35 years in good health. CDR3s include the opening cysteine and the closing phenylalanine or tryptophan. The order of the fields is CDR3 protein, CDR3 DNA, V gene, J gene, D gene, clone size. D genes are given only for firm matches. Clone size, where shown, is once, few, many, or a class for clones that have expanded.

CDR3 protein: CAGSSDGYGYTF
CDR3 DNA: TGTGCCGGCAGTTCGGACGGCTATGGCTACACCTTC
V gene: TRBV28
J gene: TRBJ1-2
D gene: -
clone size: -

CDR3 protein: CASNVPLSGDRTDTQYF
CDR3 DNA: TGTGCCAGCAACGTTCCTTTAAGCGGGGACCGCACAGATACGCAGTATTTT
V gene: TRBV28
J gene: TRBJ2-3
D gene: TRBD2
clone size: -

CDR3 protein: CATSTPLAKNIQYF
CDR3 DNA: TGTGCCACCAGCACCCCGCTAGCCAAAAACATTCAGTACTTC
V gene: TRBV15
J gene: TRBJ2-4
D gene: -
clone size: few

CDR3 protein: CASSDGTGAGIQYF
CDR3 DNA: TGTGCCAGCAGTGACGGGACAGGGGCGGGCATTCAGTACTTC
V gene: TRBV6-4
J gene: TRBJ2-4
D gene: TRBD1
clone size: -

CDR3 protein: CASSPGSRAFF
CDR3 DNA: TGTGCCAGCAGCCCGGGATCACGAGCTTTCTTT
V gene: TRBV12-3/TRBV12-4
J gene: TRBJ1-1
D gene: -
clone size: few

CDR3 protein: CASVRGRSNTGELFF
CDR3 DNA: TGTGCCAGCGTCCGGGGACGATCTAACACCGGGGAGCTGTTTTTT
V gene: TRBV7-9
J gene: TRBJ2-2
D gene: -
clone size: -

CDR3 protein: CASSFLAGGLDQETQYF
CDR3 DNA: TGTGCCAGCAGTTTCCTAGCGGGGGGTCTCGACCAAGAGACCCAGTACTTC
V gene: TRBV12-3/TRBV12-4
J gene: TRBJ2-5
D gene: TRBD2
clone size: many

CDR3 protein: CASSPGLAGANTGELFF
CDR3 DNA: TGCGCCAGCAGCCCCGGACTAGCGGGGGCGAACACCGGGGAGCTGTTTTTT
V gene: TRBV5-1
J gene: TRBJ2-2
D gene: TRBD2
clone size: -

CDR3 protein: CASSLIGILGETQYF
CDR3 DNA: TGTGCCAGCAGCTTAATTGGGATTCTCGGAGAGACCCAGTACTTC
V gene: TRBV7-2
J gene: TRBJ2-5
D gene: -
clone size: -

CDR3 protein: CASVPHSGITQDTQYF
CDR3 DNA: TGTGCCAGCGTTCCACATAGCGGGATAACCCAGGATACGCAGTATTTT
V gene: TRBV12-3/TRBV12-4
J gene: TRBJ2-3
D gene: TRBD2
clone size: many

CDR3 protein: CASSVGGSGTDTQYF
CDR3 DNA: TGTGCCAGCAGCGTAGGCGGGTCTGGCACAGATACGCAGTATTTT
V gene: TRBV9
J gene: TRBJ2-3
D gene: -
clone size: -

CDR3 protein: CASSSNDRGIYEQYF
CDR3 DNA: TGTGCCAGCAGCTCCAATGACAGGGGGATCTACGAGCAGTACTTC
V gene: TRBV11-1
J gene: TRBJ2-7
D gene: TRBD1
clone size: -

CDR3 protein: CASSLAQSSYNEQFF
CDR3 DNA: TGCGCCAGCAGCTTGGCGCAGAGCTCCTACAATGAGCAGTTCTTC
V gene: TRBV5-1
J gene: TRBJ2-1
D gene: -
clone size: many

CDR3 protein: CASSLARGLAGASYNEQFF
CDR3 DNA: TGTGCCAGCAGCTTAGCGCGTGGACTAGCGGGAGCGTCCTACAATGAGCAGTTCTTC
V gene: TRBV7-8
J gene: TRBJ2-1
D gene: TRBD2
clone size: few

CDR3 protein: CASSLVGSGMNTEAFF
CDR3 DNA: TGCGCCAGCAGCTTGGTTGGCAGTGGAATGAACACTGAAGCTTTCTTT
V gene: TRBV5-1
J gene: TRBJ1-1
D gene: -
clone size: few

CDR3 protein: CASSQEGADTEAFF
CDR3 DNA: TGTGCCAGCAGCCAAGAAGGAGCCGACACTGAAGCTTTCTTT
V gene: TRBV3-1
J gene: TRBJ1-1
D gene: -
clone size: few

CDR3 protein: CASSPRSWPGVAGWQYF
CDR3 DNA: TGTGCCAGCAGCCCGCGGTCCTGGCCGGGAGTCGCAGGGTGGCAGTACTTC
V gene: TRBV7-9
J gene: TRBJ2-7
D gene: -
clone size: few

CDR3 protein: CASSGTSGGARSYNEQFF
CDR3 DNA: TGTGCCAGCAGCGGGACTAGCGGGGGGGCTCGATCCTACAATGAGCAGTTCTTC
V gene: TRBV11-1
J gene: TRBJ2-1
D gene: TRBD2
clone size: -

CDR3 protein: CSVEDLSDYGYTF
CDR3 DNA: TGCAGCGTTGAGGACCTTTCGGACTATGGCTACACCTTC
V gene: TRBV29-1
J gene: TRBJ1-2
D gene: -
clone size: -

CDR3 protein: CASTNREELGEQFF
CDR3 DNA: TGTGCCAGCACAAACCGGGAGGAGCTTGGTGAGCAGTTCTTC
V gene: TRBV11-3
J gene: TRBJ2-1
D gene: TRBD2
clone size: few

CDR3 protein: CASSSEHAGELFF
CDR3 DNA: TGTGCCAGCAGCTCAGAGCATGCCGGGGAGCTGTTTTTT
V gene: TRBV7-2
J gene: TRBJ2-2
D gene: -
clone size: -

CDR3 protein: CASSQEEGGPREQFF
CDR3 DNA: TGCGCCAGCAGCCAAGAGGAGGGAGGGCCGCGTGAGCAGTTCTTC
V gene: TRBV4-1
J gene: TRBJ2-1
D gene: TRBD2
clone size: few

CDR3 protein: CATSDFGTGVETQYF
CDR3 DNA: TGTGCCACCAGTGATTTTGGGACAGGGGTGGAGACCCAGTACTTC
V gene: TRBV24-1
J gene: TRBJ2-5
D gene: TRBD1
clone size: many

CDR3 protein: CASSLTGTEKLFF
CDR3 DNA: TGTGCCAGCAGCTTGACAGGGACAGAAAAACTGTTTTTT
V gene: TRBV7-6
J gene: TRBJ1-4
D gene: TRBD1
clone size: -

CDR3 protein: CASSWRQTYNEQFF
CDR3 DNA: TGTGCCAGCAGCTGGAGACAGACTTACAATGAGCAGTTCTTC
V gene: TRBV5-6
J gene: TRBJ2-1
D gene: -
clone size: many

CDR3 protein: CATSGTGRAGELFF
CDR3 DNA: TGTGCCACCAGTGGTACAGGAAGGGCCGGGGAGCTGTTTTTT
V gene: TRBV24-1
J gene: TRBJ2-2
D gene: -
clone size: -

CDR3 protein: CASSPANWGETQYF
CDR3 DNA: TGTGCCAGCAGCCCCGCGAACTGGGGAGAGACCCAGTACTTC
V gene: TRBV9
J gene: TRBJ2-5
D gene: -
clone size: -

CDR3 protein: CASSEVSAGSDSPLHF
CDR3 DNA: TGTGCCAGCAGTGAAGTGAGTGCAGGGAGCGATTCACCCCTCCACTTT
V gene: TRBV2
J gene: TRBJ1-6
D gene: -
clone size: few

CDR3 protein: CASSPRLAGKYNEQFF
CDR3 DNA: TGTGCCAGCAGCCCCAGACTAGCGGGGAAATACAATGAGCAGTTCTTC
V gene: TRBV3-1
J gene: TRBJ2-1
D gene: TRBD2
clone size: -

CDR3 protein: CASSPQLAGVGKAKNIQYF
CDR3 DNA: TGTGCCAGCAGTCCCCAACTAGCGGGAGTTGGGAAGGCCAAAAACATTCAGTACTTC
V gene: TRBV27
J gene: TRBJ2-4
D gene: TRBD2
clone size: -

CDR3 protein: CASRGVGTEAFF
CDR3 DNA: TGTGCCAGCAGGGGGGTAGGCACTGAAGCTTTCTTT
V gene: TRBV28
J gene: TRBJ1-1
D gene: -
clone size: few

CDR3 protein: CASSSEGVPYNEQFF
CDR3 DNA: TGTGCCAGCAGCTCGGAAGGGGTTCCCTACAATGAGCAGTTCTTC
V gene: TRBV11-2
J gene: TRBJ2-1
D gene: -
clone size: many

CDR3 protein: CASSPTGGLRPQPQHF
CDR3 DNA: TGTGCCAGCAGTCCGACGGGGGGACTTCGGCCCCAGCCCCAGCATTTT
V gene: TRBV28
J gene: TRBJ1-5
D gene: -
clone size: -

CDR3 protein: CASGTPLQETQYF
CDR3 DNA: TGTGCCAGCGGGACACCTTTACAAGAGACCCAGTACTTC
V gene: TRBV7-9
J gene: TRBJ2-5
D gene: -
clone size: few

CDR3 protein: CATSRVSGELFF
CDR3 DNA: TGTGCCACCAGCAGAGTATCCGGGGAGCTGTTTTTT
V gene: TRBV15
J gene: TRBJ2-2
D gene: -
clone size: -

CDR3 protein: CASSLGSVRFSGNTIYF
CDR3 DNA: TGTGCCAGCAGTTTAGGGTCCGTAAGGTTCTCTGGAAACACCATATATTTT
V gene: TRBV12-3/TRBV12-4
J gene: TRBJ1-3
D gene: -
clone size: -

CDR3 protein: CASSFGTGTYEQYF
CDR3 DNA: TGTGCCAGCAGCTTTGGGACAGGGACCTACGAGCAGTACTTC
V gene: TRBV11-1
J gene: TRBJ2-7
D gene: TRBD1
clone size: -

CDR3 protein: CASSSRGTGSYEQYF
CDR3 DNA: TGTGCCAGCAGCTCCCGCGGGACAGGCTCCTACGAGCAGTACTTC
V gene: TRBV7-9
J gene: TRBJ2-7
D gene: TRBD1
clone size: -

CDR3 protein: CASSSEGVSYNEQFF
CDR3 DNA: TGCGCCAGCAGCTCCGAGGGAGTTTCGTACAATGAGCAGTTCTTC
V gene: TRBV4-1
J gene: TRBJ2-1
D gene: -
clone size: -

CDR3 protein: CAGLVHRGIDTQYF
CDR3 DNA: TGTGCCGGCCTTGTGCACAGGGGTATCGATACGCAGTATTTT
V gene: TRBV7-9
J gene: TRBJ2-3
D gene: TRBD1
clone size: many

CDR3 protein: CSVPVRAYGYTF
CDR3 DNA: TGCAGCGTCCCCGTCAGGGCCTATGGCTACACCTTC
V gene: TRBV29-1
J gene: TRBJ1-2
D gene: -
clone size: few

CDR3 protein: CSAIQGVGTQYF
CDR3 DNA: TGCAGTGCTATACAGGGGGTGGGGACCCAGTACTTC
V gene: TRBV20-1
J gene: TRBJ2-5
D gene: TRBD1
clone size: many

CDR3 protein: CASSAPLGGETQYF
CDR3 DNA: TGTGCCAGCAGCGCCCCTCTTGGCGGGGAGACCCAGTACTTC
V gene: TRBV9
J gene: TRBJ2-5
D gene: -
clone size: -

CDR3 protein: CATSDLKGTSGRSEQFF
CDR3 DNA: TGTGCCACCAGTGATTTGAAAGGGACTAGCGGGAGATCGGAGCAGTTCTTC
V gene: TRBV24-1
J gene: TRBJ2-1
D gene: TRBD2
clone size: -

CDR3 protein: CASSSTGASYNEQFF
CDR3 DNA: TGTGCCAGCAGCTCGACAGGGGCTTCCTACAATGAGCAGTTCTTC
V gene: TRBV7-3
J gene: TRBJ2-1
D gene: TRBD1
clone size: -

CDR3 protein: CASSADRGRLETQYF
CDR3 DNA: TGTGCCAGCAGCGCGGACAGGGGGCGTTTGGAGACCCAGTACTTC
V gene: TRBV11-2
J gene: TRBJ2-5
D gene: TRBD1
clone size: -

CDR3 protein: CASSLASGHNEQFF
CDR3 DNA: TGTGCCAGCAGCTTAGCTAGCGGCCACAATGAGCAGTTCTTC
V gene: TRBV7-6
J gene: TRBJ2-1
D gene: -
clone size: few

CDR3 protein: CASSYDHSSGNTIYF
CDR3 DNA: TGTGCCAGCAGTTACGATCATAGTTCTGGAAACACCATATATTTT
V gene: TRBV6-5
J gene: TRBJ1-3
D gene: -
clone size: few

CDR3 protein: CASSFRDRVSNEQFF
CDR3 DNA: TGTGCCAGCAGTTTTCGGGACAGGGTTAGTAATGAGCAGTTCTTC
V gene: TRBV2
J gene: TRBJ2-1
D gene: TRBD1
clone size: -

CDR3 protein: CASSLNGDTQYF
CDR3 DNA: TGTGCCAGCAGCTTAAATGGGGATACGCAGTATTTT
V gene: TRBV7-6
J gene: TRBJ2-3
D gene: -
clone size: -

CDR3 protein: CASREWGGDEQFF
CDR3 DNA: TGTGCCAGCAGAGAATGGGGTGGCGATGAGCAGTTCTTC
V gene: TRBV6-2/TRBV6-3
J gene: TRBJ2-1
D gene: -
clone size: few

CDR3 protein: CASSLIPGSSNEQFF
CDR3 DNA: TGTGCCAGCAGTTTAATCCCAGGGTCTAGCAATGAGCAGTTCTTC
V gene: TRBV27
J gene: TRBJ2-1
D gene: -
clone size: -